This T cell receptor beta chain was identified during a study of molecular identifiers for immune sequencing clone quantification. Study-wide results and caveats: In naive cells, under 1% of molecules belonged to clones above 20 RNA copies, against over 97% in effector cells. One cell's worth of spiked Jurkat TCR RNA was reportedly detectable among about a million naive cells.

This clonotype has ten or more counts. Its antigen remains unidentified. TCRdb re-analysed the PCR reads in MiXCR, keeping a single row per CDR3 protein. The sample carries 300,000 to 400,000 distinct CDR3 sequences, roughly 23% recorded once. V was cut by 4 bases and J by 4 bases, with 17 bases left in between. This CDR3 contains 15 residues. Germline values: CDR1 MDHEN, CDR2 SYDVKM. The material sequenced was naive CD8+ T cells from blood, with Jurkat cell RNA spiked in. Subset indicated: FACS-sorted CD8+CD4-CCR7+CD45RA+ naive T cells. This chain joins TRBV28 and TRBJ2-7; D is unclear. This receptor was identified in a human donor in good health. Some libraries in this study had Jurkat cell RNA spiked in. CDR3 nucleotides: TGTGCCAGCAGTTCCCCATCGGATGCTTTTTACGAGCAGTACTTC. The encoded protein is CASSSPSDAFYEQYF.